This TCR beta chain was captured in a study of cytomegalovirus exposure and HLA in healthy donors. The PCR was carried out with 60 Vbeta primers and 13 Jbeta primers. Profiling relied on immunoSEQ multiplex PCR, and the TCRdb table lists in-frame clones only, not all of them. Of about 150,000 clones listed, 80% are singletons. Trimming removed 3 bases from V and 3 bases from J, with 9 bases in between. The CDR3 extends over 14 amino acids. Germline-derived CDR1 and CDR2 are MNHEY and SMNVEV (reference sequence). The J gene is TRBJ2-1, the V gene TRBV27, with D possibly being TRBD2 (5 bases). The sample taken for sequencing was PBMCs. This TCR was sampled from a middle-aged woman in good health and CMV-seropositive. The CDR3 spells CASSFREGYNEQFF. DNA of the CDR3: TGTGCCAGCAGTTTCCGGGAAGGCTACAATGAGCAGTTCTTC.